This TCR beta chain derives from a study of human T cells and chemical hapten exposure. Across the study: How much TCR each sample yielded varied, mostly because pooled library volumes differed slightly.

The length of the CDR3 is 14 residues. V was pared by 4 bases and J by 3 bases, with 3 bases of the junction left unmatched. Germline V CDR1 and CDR2: SGHNT, YYREEE (reference sequence). TCRdb reprocessed the RACE reads with MiXCR, giving one entry per CDR3 protein. The data contain 89,000 or so distinct CDR3 sequences, approximately 6.6% of them singletons. This clonotype has ten or more counts. As to time point: patch test 2, 6 weeks after DPC sensitization. Treatment reported: therapeutic diphenylcyclopropenone sensitization with weekly scalp DPC. The chain recombines TRBV5-4 with TRBJ1-4; 7 positions match TRBD1. The source material was whole blood, sampled in connection with sensitization to the hapten diphenylcyclopropenone (DPC). The sequence was collected from a woman aged 25 to 39 with alopecia areata. Some clones in this sample may be carry-over from other donors' samples. The CDR3, as DNA: TGTGCCAGCAGCACGGGGACAGCTAATGAAAAACTGTTTTTT. This gives the protein CASSTGTANEKLFF. Combining the CDR3 with reference TRBV5-4 and TRBJ1-4 gives the whole variable domain ETGVTQSPTHLIKTRGQQVTLRCSSQSGHNTVSWYQQALGQGPQFIFQYYREEENGRGNFPPRFSGLQFPNYSSELNVNALELDDSALYLCASSTGTANEKLFFGSGTQLSVL.